This paragraph reports one T cell receptor (beta chain). Its antigen remains unidentified. This sample is drawn from a study of a mutant IDH1 vaccine in newly diagnosed glioma. Study as a whole: Averaging approximately 40 years of age, treated patients were around 60% male and around 38% female. Receipt of radiotherapy, temozolomide, or both preceded the study, and most received both.

Profiling relied on immunoSEQ multiplex PCR, and the TCRdb table lists in-frame clones only, not all of them. The sample shows 20,000 to 25,000 clones, approximately 93% of them seen only once. Study outcomes and limitations: Patients showed vaccine-induced immune responses at a rate of roughly 93%.

V lost 3 bases to trimming and J lost 2 bases; unmatched junction nucleotides: 3. Germline values: CDR1 MGHDK, CDR2 SYGVNS. This CDR3 has 15 residues. The time point is: baseline, week 1 (first vaccination visit). Treatment reported: pre-vaccination baseline after standard-of-care therapy. Astrocytomas found in donors were new, WHO grade 3 or 4, IDH1-mutant and ATRX-lost. The receptor was derived from a man aged 35 to 55 with glioma. This chain joins TRBV25-1 and TRBJ2-5; 10 bases align to TRBD2. Sequenced material: PBMCs, taken from a glioma patient treated with radiotherapy, temozolomide or both. CDR3 in DNA: TGTGCCAGCAGTGATTGGACTAGCGGACAAGAGACCCAGTACTTC. This sequence encodes CASSDWTSGQETQYF. Filled out from reference TRBV25-1 and TRBJ2-5, the complete variable domain reads EADIYQTPRYLVIGTGKKITLECSQTMGHDKMYWYQQDPGMELHLIHYSYGVNSTEKGDLSSESTVSRIRTEHFPLTLESARPSHTSQYLCASSDWTSGQETQYFGPGTRLLVL.